The subject of this entry is one T cell receptor (beta chain). What antigen it recognizes has not been identified. The record has no base qualities; no much larger clone is one base away. This specimen belongs to a study of blood T cell repertoires in COVID-19 (dated by TCRdb to about 2020). Broadly, across the study: Collaborator samples came from the United States, Italy and Spain and covered acute and convalescent phases of COVID-19. The repertoires were released in a freely available public database meant as a resource for research on the immune response to SARS-CoV-2. The dataset comprised deeply sampled blood TCRbeta repertoires from subjects exposed to, actively infected with, or recovered from COVID-19. The prospective study material was composed of cDNA or gDNA derived from T cells, B-cell-depleted T cells, or PBMCs. Nearly every sample came with metadata listing a de-identified subject ID, COVID-19 status, age in years and sex. Where HLA class I and class II types were available, the types were taken from metadata supplied by the sample provider, not from assay-based typing. The samples were drawn from the first 160 participants of the ongoing ImmuneRACE study and from 1,254 subjects provided by 6 global collaborators. Paper-wide results and their limitations: How much clinical and demographic metadata was included differed by source and by participant, and the metadata was provided uncurated.

TCRbeta CDR3 regions were amplified from genomic DNA using the immunoSEQ Assay, a bias-controlled multiplex PCR. The study's own analysis went as follows. Nucleated cell counts per sample were estimated from amplification of reference gene primers within the assay. To quantify the absolute abundance of each unique TCRbeta CDR3 rearrangement, sequence reads were collapsed and filtered. For each sample, productive Simpson clonality was calculated by taking the square root of Simpson's diversity index across productive rearrangements. Imported from immuneACCESS, the table was reduced by TCRdb to in-frame sequences with V and J called. These copies leave out some clones; in studies compared against another copy, an unresolved V gene accounts for under half, and the cause of the remainder is not known. V and J calls and clone size are those listed in that table; D and trimming were worked out from the DNA. In all, the sample holds about 75,000 clones, and 65% to 90% of those were seen once. The top ten clones comprise about a fifth of the sample.

The collaborating institutions used their own protocols to collect whole blood in K2EDTA tubes. For TCRbeta analysis, collaborator samples were shipped as frozen whole blood, as isolated PBMCs, or as DNA extracted from either sample type. CDR1 and CDR2 were assigned from the germline V gene as MNHEY and SVGAGI. The germline V end is reduced by 5 bases and the J end by 6 bases; junction bases left unmatched: 6. The CDR3 has 13 amino acids, counting the end cysteine and phenylalanine. Only the CDR3 DNA is retained, 39 bases long and in frame from the first base. The origin of this receptor is a woman between 50 and 59 years old with acute or convalescent COVID-19. Recombination linked TRBV6-5 to TRBJ1-1; 7 nucleotides in the junction match TRBD1. The sample comprised peripheral blood. CDR3 protein: CASSPGGWAEAFF. The DNA is TGTGCCAGCAGTCCAGGGGGGTGGGCTGAAGCTTTCTTT.